This entry lists 9 T cell receptor beta chains sequenced from one sample in a study of T cells after yellow fever vaccination. Using its own MiXCR run on the 5' RACE reads, TCRdb lists one record per CDR3 protein. The data hold some 320,000 distinct CDR3 sequences, with over 8% observed a single time. The sequencing here drew on PBMCs, taken on the day of the first yellow fever vaccination. All receptors come from a man aged 18 to 30 who received the YFV17D yellow fever vaccine.

This clonotype was recorded a few times. CDR3 sequence reads: CASSHRVKGRAGELFF. The CDR3 region has the DNA TGTGCCAGCAGTCACCGGGTCAAGGGGAGGGCCGGGGAGCTGTTTTTT. This sequence joins TRBV6-2 or TRBV6-3 and TRBJ2-2, with TRBD2 matching over 7 bases. This CDR3 region has 16 residues. Germline trimming cut 5 bases from V and 6 bases from J; bases unmatched to any gene: 12. CDR1 and CDR2 (germline): MNHEY, SVGEGT.

This clonotype was picked up many times. V and J are TRBV30 and TRBJ1-5, with no clear D. Germline values: CDR1 GTSNPN, CDR2 SVGIG (reference sequence). This CDR3 is 13 amino acids long. The germline V and J ends were trimmed by 3 bases and 1 base, with 7 bases remaining between them. CDR3 sequence: CAWSRESNQPQHF. CDR3 DNA: TGTGCCTGGAGCCGGGAGAGCAATCAGCCCCAGCATTTT. The variable domain in full, completed from reference TRBV30 and TRBJ1-5, reads SQTIHQWPATLVQPVGSPLSLECTVEGTSNPNLYWYRQAAGRGLQLLFYSVGIGQISSEVPQNLSASRPQDRQFILSSKKLLLSDSGFYLCAWSRESNQPQHFGDGTRLSIL.

This clonotype was counted only a few times. The V call is TRBV12-3 or TRBV12-4, the J call TRBJ1-2; D unclear. V was trimmed by 0 bases and J by 7 bases, leaving 12 bases between them. CDR3 length equals 14 residues. The CDR3 DNA reads as TGTGCCAGCAGTTTAGCAGGATCGACTAGTGGCTACACCTTC. Translating it yields CASSLAGSTSGYTF.

This clonotype was recorded at least ten times. J is TRBJ2-3 and V is TRBV5-1, with D perhaps matching TRBD1 (5 bases). V lost 0 bases to trimming and J lost 2 bases, with 10 bases between them. CDR3 length: 15 amino acids. Looked up from germline, CDR1 is SGHRS and CDR2 is YFSETQ. The chain's CDR3 is CASSLGSGSTDTQYF. CDR3 in DNA: TGCGCCAGCAGCTTGGGCTCAGGGTCCACAGATACGCAGTATTTT.

The chain has TRBV12-3 or TRBV12-4 and TRBJ2-7, with a tentative D call TRBD1 (6 bases). This CDR3 region has 15 residues. V gave up 3 bases and J gave up 3 bases, with 15 bases separating them. CDR3 loop: CASSLSPGTIYEQYF. The DNA for the CDR3 is TGTGCCAGCAGTTTGTCGCCGGGGACAATCTACGAGCAGTACTTC.

The gene calls are TRBV4-3 and TRBJ1-6; the D gene is possibly TRBD1 (6 bases). The ends were cut back, 2 bases at V and 6 bases at J, with 8 bases in the middle. This CDR3 has 14 amino acids. From germline, CDR1 is LGHNA and CDR2 YSLEER. The CDR3 region is CASSQTGANSPLHF. The DNA of the CDR3 is TGCGCCAGCAGCCAAACGGGGGCTAATTCACCCCTCCACTTT.

This clonotype was observed a few times. V is TRBV10-3 and J is TRBJ2-2, with 10 bases that match TRBD1. This CDR3 comprises 14 residues. With 11 bases clipped from V and 3 bases from J, the junction kept 6 bases outside the gene matches. Per the germline V gene, CDR1 is ENHRY and CDR2 is SYGVKD. The CDR3: CAVRGQGDTGELFF. In DNA form, the CDR3 reads TGTGCCGTCCGAGGACAGGGGGACACCGGGGAGCTGTTTTTT.

This clonotype was picked up a small number of times. The CDR3 is CASSASRAYAGELFF. The DNA of the CDR3 is TGCGCCAGCAGCGCGTCGAGGGCATACGCCGGGGAGCTGTTTTTT. This chain joins TRBV5-1 and TRBJ2-2; maybe TRBD2 (5 bases). V lost 4 bases, J lost 6 bases, and 16 bases lay in between. The CDR3 spans 15 residues. CDR1 and CDR2 (germline): SGHRS, YFSETQ.

This clonotype was seen only a few times. This rearrangement joins TRBV6-5 to TRBJ1-3, with D perhaps matching TRBD1 (6 bases). There are 16 residues in the CDR3. Between the trimmed V and J ends, which lost 2 bases and 6 bases, there was a span of 17 bases. The germline V gene encodes CDR1 MNHEY and CDR2 SVGAGI. CDR3 sequence reads: CASSYGTQGIPNTIYF. CDR3 nucleotides: TGTGCCAGCAGTTACGGAACCCAGGGGATTCCAAACACCATATATTTT.